The 27 T cell receptor beta chains below come from one sample, sequenced in a study of control samples from healthy donors and cancer patients. Sequencing used immunoSEQ multiplex PCR; TCRdb keeps in-frame clones, though not all of them. This table holds 98,000 or so clones, 82% found once. Sequenced sample: blood. Receptor source: a man aged 55 to 70 in good health.

The chain is built from TRBV2 and TRBJ1-5; possibly TRBD1 for D (6 bases). The V end lost 4 bases, the J end lost 3 bases, and 7 bases lay between the germline ends. The CDR3 runs 13 residues. Germline V gene lookup returns CDR1 SNHLY and CDR2 FYNNEI. The CDR3 sequence: CASSGQDNQPQHF. The CDR3 nucleotides read TGTGCCAGCAGTGGACAGGACAATCAGCCCCAGCATTTT.

This clone was observed a few times. The chain combines TRBV5-1 with TRBJ2-7; 8 nucleotides agree with TRBD1. Germline values: CDR1 SGHRS, CDR2 YFSETQ. With V trimmed by 4 bases and J by 5 bases, 5 bases remained unmatched. The CDR3 covers 13 residues. The CDR3 protein is CASSRTDRDEQYF. The CDR3 nucleotides are TGCGCCAGCAGCCGGACGGACAGGGACGAGCAGTACTTC. Full variable domain (remainder filled in from reference TRBV5-1 and TRBJ2-7): KAGVTQTPRYLIKTRGQQVTLSCSPISGHRSVSWYQQTPGQGLQFLFEYFSETQRNKGNFPGRFSGRQFSNSRSEMNVSTLELGDSALYLCASSRTDRDEQYFGPGTRLTVT.

This chain links TRBV18 with TRBJ2-2; TRBD1 matches 9 bases. With 4 bases clipped from V and 3 bases from J, the junction kept 3 bases outside the gene matches. The CDR3 totals 15 residues. CDR1 KGHSH and CDR2 LQKENI come from the germline V gene. The CDR3 region has the DNA TGTGCCAGCTCACGAGACAGGGGGGACACCGGGGAGCTGTTTTTT. Translated, it gives CASSRDRGDTGELFF.

The chain combines TRBV5-1 with TRBJ2-6; 7 positions agree with TRBD1. This CDR3 is built from 17 residues. CDR1 is SGHRS, CDR2 YFSETQ, per germline. V lost 4 bases and J lost 0; bases outside the gene matches: 7. CDR3 in amino acids: CASSGPGQFSGANVLTF. CDR3 DNA: TGCGCCAGCAGCGGACCGGGACAGTTCTCTGGGGCCAACGTCCTGACTTTC.

This chain joins TRBV25-1 and TRBJ2-6, with 16 bases fitting TRBD2. The CDR3 extends over 18 amino acids. J was trimmed by 0 bases and V by 7 bases; bases with no gene match: 3. The germline CDR1 and CDR2 sequences are MGHDK and SYGVNS. The CDR3 DNA follows: TGTGCCAGCATGGGGACTAGCGGGGGGGGCTCTGGGGCCAACGTCCTGACTTTC. This encodes CASMGTSGGGSGANVLTF.

The table lists this clone with a count of one. V and J are TRBV11-1 and TRBJ2-5, with TRBD1 identical over 10 bases. The germline CDR1 and CDR2 sequences are SGHAT and FQDESV (reference sequence). The V and J ends lost 6 bases and 1 base, in that order; junction bases with no gene match: 8. This CDR3 region has 16 residues. The CDR3 reads CASSSGTGVTQETQYF. The DNA of the CDR3 is TGTGCCAGCAGTTCCGGGACAGGGGTCACCCAAGAGACCCAGTACTTC.

V gene TRBV6-4 combines with J gene TRBJ2-1; the match to TRBD1 covers 8 bases. The CDR3 totals 15 residues. The ends lost 3 bases at V and 4 bases at J; junction bases unmatched: 5. Germline CDR1 MRHNA, CDR2 SNTAGT. The CDR3 sequence: CASSEGGQDYNEQFF. CDR3 DNA: TGTGCCAGCAGTGAGGGGGGACAGGATTACAATGAGCAGTTCTTC.

The chain couples TRBV7-9 to TRBJ2-2; possibly TRBD2 for D (6 bases). Germline V gives CDR1 SEHNR, CDR2 FQNEAQ (reference sequence). V gave up 4 bases and J gave up 7 bases, with 16 bases separating them. CDR3 size: 15 residues. CDR3 DNA sequence: TGTGCCAGCAGCTCCCGGAGGGTTTTCGACGGGGAGCTGTTTTTT. This codes for CASSSRRVFDGELFF. Based on the CDR3 plus reference TRBV7-9 and TRBJ2-2, the full variable domain is DTGVSQNPRHKITKRGQNVTFRCDPISEHNRLYWYRQTLGQGPEFLTYFQNEAQLEKSRLLSDRFSAERPKGSFSTLEIQRTEQGDSAMYLCASSSRRVFDGELFFGEGSRLTVL.

The chain recombines TRBV4-1 with TRBJ1-2; D gene ambiguous. Germline V gene data show CDR1 as MGHRA and CDR2 as YSYEKL. The CDR3 spans 15 residues. Trimming pared 1 base from V and 0 bases from J, leaving 9 bases between. Here the CDR3 reads CASSQVGRANYGYTF. In DNA form, the CDR3 reads TGCGCCAGCAGCCAAGTGGGCAGAGCTAACTATGGCTACACCTTC.

This chain uses TRBV7-8 with TRBJ2-1; 11 bases are shared with TRBD2. Germline loops: CDR1 SGHVS, CDR2 FQNEAQ. The length of the CDR3 is 15 residues. V trimming: 5 bases; J trimming: 2 bases; junction bases outside the gene matches: 2. CDR3 coding DNA: TGTGCCAGCAGCCTTAGCGGGGGGGCCTACAATGAGCAGTTCTTC. Protein sequence: CASSLSGGAYNEQFF.

Regarding this clone: Its ends do not fully match the called genes, so a read error is possible. V is TRBV7-7 and J is TRBJ2-7, with 10 bases identical to TRBD1. Germline loops: CDR1 SSHAT, CDR2 FNYEAQ (reference sequence). The CDR3 spans 15 residues. The CDR3 reads CASSLGAGQGCEQYF. The CDR3, as DNA: TGTGCTAGCAGCTTAGGGGCGGGACAGGGGTGCGAGCAGTACTTC.

The CDR3 loop reads CASSLGGTGNVYTF. CDR3 in DNA: TGTGCCAGCAGCCTGGGGGGGACAGGGAACGTCTACACCTTC. J is TRBJ1-2 and V is TRBV27; TRBD1 matches 9 bases. The CDR3 runs to 14 residues. CDR1 MNHEY and CDR2 SMNVEV come from the germline V gene (reference sequence). J gave up 10 bases and V 6 bases, and 12 bases lay outside the gene matches.

The rearrangement links TRBV30 to TRBJ1-5, with D hard to call. V lost 0 bases and J lost 4, with 7 bases in between. Per the germline V gene, CDR1 is GTSNPN and CDR2 is SVGIG (reference sequence). This CDR3 spans 13 amino acids. The CDR3 DNA sequence: TGTGCCTGGAGTGTAGGGTTAAATCAGCCCCAGCATTTT. It codes for CAWSVGLNQPQHF. The full variable domain, with the rest looked up from reference TRBV30 and TRBJ1-5, is SQTIHQWPATLVQPVGSPLSLECTVEGTSNPNLYWYRQAAGRGLQLLFYSVGIGQISSEVPQNLSASRPQDRQFILSSKKLLLSDSGFYLCAWSVGLNQPQHFGDGTRLSIL.

This sequence joins TRBV7-6 and TRBJ1-6; D is ambiguous. The CDR3 contains 16 residues. Between the trimmed V and J ends, which lost 5 bases and 1 base, there was a span of 12 bases. Germline CDR1 and CDR2: SGHVS and FNYEAQ. CDR3 protein: CASSAYRSSYNSPLHF. The CDR3 DNA is TGTGCCAGCAGCGCATATAGGAGTTCCTATAATTCACCCCTCCACTTT.

This chain links TRBV5-1 with TRBJ1-1; D gene ambiguous. The V gene's germline CDR1 is SGHRS and CDR2 YFSETQ. Trimming removed 1 base from V and 11 bases from J, with 18 bases in between. The CDR3 consists of 14 residues. CDR3 loop: CASSLSSVRNEAFF. The CDR3 nucleotides read TGCGCCAGCAGCTTGAGTAGTGTTCGGAATGAGGCTTTCTTT.

The chain carries TRBV9 and TRBJ1-3; 7 bases are a match to TRBD1. V gave up 1 base and J gave up 0 bases; unmatched junction bases: 4. In germline, CDR1 is SGDLS, CDR2 YYNGEE. CDR3 length: 16 residues. The CDR3 spells CASSVLAGGSGNTIYF. The CDR3 DNA reads as TGTGCCAGCAGCGTATTAGCAGGGGGCTCTGGAAACACCATATATTTT.

The V and J genes are TRBV28 and TRBJ2-7; either TRBD1 or TRBD2 may fit D (6 bases each). Germline CDR1 is MDHEN and CDR2 is SYDVKM. The V gene lost 5 bases and the J gene lost 1 base, with 18 bases spanning the gap. The CDR3 runs to 16 residues. CDR3 amino acids: CASSAYWGAFSYEQYF. The CDR3 DNA reads TGTGCCAGCAGTGCGTATTGGGGGGCATTTTCCTACGAGCAGTACTTC.

The chain links TRBV6-5 to TRBJ2-5, with a weak D call TRBD1 (6 bases). Germline loops: CDR1 MNHEY, CDR2 SVGAGI. The CDR3 spans 14 residues. With 6 bases removed from V and 3 bases from J, the gap between germline ends came to 14 bases. CDR3 in DNA: TGTGCCAGCAGGACAGGCACAGGGAAAGAGACCCAGTACTTC. This gives the protein CASRTGTGKETQYF.

This clone was detected once. V usage is TRBV30 and J usage is TRBJ1-4; possibly TRBD1 for D (5 bases). The CDR3 has 19 amino acids. Germline CDR1 is GTSNPN and CDR2 is SVGIG (reference sequence). The ends were cut back, 0 bases at V and 5 bases at J, with 25 bases in the middle. CDR3 loop: CAWSVTPLRQRVTNEKLFF. The CDR3 DNA sequence: TGTGCCTGGAGTGTAACCCCCCTCCGACAGAGGGTGACAAATGAAAAACTGTTTTTT.

This sequence joins TRBV18 and TRBJ2-1; TRBD1 aligns across 7 bases. V shed 3 bases and J 5 bases; nucleotides not matched to a gene: 4. The germline V gene encodes CDR1 KGHSH and CDR2 LQKENI. The CDR3 loop spans 14 amino acids. For the CDR3, the DNA is TGTGCCAGCTCACCGCTACAGGGGAACAATGAGCAGTTCTTC. It yields the protein CASSPLQGNNEQFF.

The V call is TRBV3-1 (or the pseudogene TRBV3-2), the J call TRBJ2-7; 9 nucleotides line up with TRBD1. V lost 5 bases and J lost 13; bases outside the gene matches: 9. Germline lookup yields CDR1 LGHDT and CDR2 YNNKEL (reference sequence). The CDR3 has 12 amino acids. CDR3 protein: CASSFSGTGPYF. In nucleotides, the CDR3 is TGTGCCAGCAGCTTTTCCGGGACAGGGCCTTACTTC.

The chain uses TRBV30 and TRBJ2-3; D not resolved. This CDR3 has 13 amino acids. Looked up from germline, CDR1 is GTSNPN and CDR2 is SVGIG (reference sequence). V was shortened by 8 bases and J by 10 bases, with 22 bases between the two germline ends. The DNA of the CDR3 is TGTGCCAGTGATATATCCGATCACACGTCGCAGTATTTT. Translating it yields CASDISDHTSQYF.

This clone was counted only a few times. The chain carries TRBV24-1 and TRBJ2-2; TRBD1 or TRBD2 may be the D gene (6 bases each). Germline values: CDR1 KGHDR, CDR2 SFDVKD. Trimming shortened V by 7 bases and J by 1 base, and 12 bases separated the two germline ends. This CDR3 has 15 amino acids. CDR3 region: CATSLGGQNTGELFF. The CDR3 nucleotides read TGTGCCACCAGCTTAGGGGGGCAGAACACCGGGGAGCTGTTTTTT.

This chain uses TRBV5-1 with TRBJ1-4, with D possibly TRBD1 on 6 matching bases. Trimming pared 0 bases from V and 0 bases from J, leaving 9 bases between. This CDR3 is 16 amino acids long. CDR1 is SGHRS and CDR2 is YFSETQ in the germline V gene. CDR3: CASSLVGGATNEKLFF. CDR3 nucleotide sequence: TGCGCCAGCAGCTTGGTAGGGGGAGCAACTAATGAAAAACTGTTTTTT.

The rearrangement links TRBV4-1 to TRBJ2-1, with TRBD2 matching over 9 bases. With V trimmed by 2 bases and J by 8 bases, 13 bases remained unmatched. The CDR3 loop spans 17 amino acids. Germline lookup yields CDR1 MGHRA and CDR2 YSYEKL. The CDR3 spells CASSQPISGRAPYEQFF. Here the CDR3 DNA reads TGCGCCAGCAGCCAACCTATTAGCGGGAGAGCCCCCTATGAGCAGTTCTTC.

The rearrangement joins TRBV6-6 to TRBJ2-1; a possible D gene is TRBD2 (6 bases). Deletions cut 7 bases from V and 0 bases from J, with 13 bases between. The CDR3 length is 15 residues. Germline CDR1 and CDR2: MNHNY and SVGAGI (reference sequence). The CDR3 DNA sequence: TGTGCCAGCATTGGCGGGACCAGCTCCTACAATGAGCAGTTCTTC. It yields the protein CASIGGTSSYNEQFF.

This sequence joins TRBV7-9 and TRBJ2-2; either TRBD1 or TRBD2 may fit D (5 bases each). Germline V lookup: CDR1 SEHNR, CDR2 FQNEAQ (reference sequence). This CDR3 has 17 residues. Trimming left V 4 bases short and J 6 bases short, with 21 bases between. CDR3 DNA: TGTGCCAGCAGCTCTGGGCCCGGGGCGCAGGTCCCCGGGGAGCTGTTTTTT. Amino acid sequence: CASSSGPGAQVPGELFF.